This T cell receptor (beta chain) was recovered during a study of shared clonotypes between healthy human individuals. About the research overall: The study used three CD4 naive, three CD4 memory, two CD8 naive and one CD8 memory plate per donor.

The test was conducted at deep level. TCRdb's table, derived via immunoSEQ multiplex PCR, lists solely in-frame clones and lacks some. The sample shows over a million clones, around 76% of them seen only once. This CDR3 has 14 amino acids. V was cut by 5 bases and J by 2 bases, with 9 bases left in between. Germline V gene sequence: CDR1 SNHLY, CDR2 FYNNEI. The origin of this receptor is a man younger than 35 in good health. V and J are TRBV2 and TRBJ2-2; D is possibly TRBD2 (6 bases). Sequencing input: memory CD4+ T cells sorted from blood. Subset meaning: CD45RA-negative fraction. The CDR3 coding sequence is TGTGCCAGCAGTCGGACTACCAACACCGGGGAGCTGTTTTTT. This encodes CASSRTTNTGELFF.